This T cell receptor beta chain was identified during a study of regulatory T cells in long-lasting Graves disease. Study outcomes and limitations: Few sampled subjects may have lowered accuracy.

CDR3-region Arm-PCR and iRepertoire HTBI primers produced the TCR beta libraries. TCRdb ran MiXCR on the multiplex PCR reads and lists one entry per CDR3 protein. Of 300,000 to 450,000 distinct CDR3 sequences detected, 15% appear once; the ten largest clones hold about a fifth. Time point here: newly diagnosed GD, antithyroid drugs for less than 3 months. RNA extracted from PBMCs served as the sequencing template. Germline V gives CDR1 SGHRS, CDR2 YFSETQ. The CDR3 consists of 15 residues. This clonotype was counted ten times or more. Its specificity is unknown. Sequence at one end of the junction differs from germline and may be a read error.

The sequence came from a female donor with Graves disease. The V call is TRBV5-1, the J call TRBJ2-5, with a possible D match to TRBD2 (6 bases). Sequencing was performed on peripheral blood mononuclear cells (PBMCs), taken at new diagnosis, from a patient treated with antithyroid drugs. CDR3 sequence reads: CASSSIAAQGETQYF. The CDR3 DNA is TGTGCCAGCAGCTCCATAGCGGCCCAGGGTGAGACCCAGTACTTC. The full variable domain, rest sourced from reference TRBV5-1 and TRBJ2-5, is KAGVTQTPRYLIKTRGQQVTLSCSPISGHRSVSWYQQTPGQGLQFLFEYFSETQRNKGNFPGRFSGRQFSNSRSEMNVSTLELGDSALYLCASSSIAAQGETQYFGPGTRLLVL.